One sample yielded the 32 T cell receptor beta chains listed below, sequenced in a study of human T cells and chemical hapten exposure (dated by TCRdb to 2020 to 2023). Receptor amplification or capture employed RACE. TCRdb lists the instrument as NextSeq 500. The public reads were reprocessed in TCRdb via fastp at Q25 and MiXCR, keeping in-frame beta chains. Each entry is one CDR3 protein sequence, shown with its most common DNA and genes. This sample has 380,000 or so distinct CDR3 sequences in its table, and roughly 6% of those were observed once. Around 8.8% of the sample is in the top ten clones. The time point label, read with the paper, signifies: pre-sensitization, week 0. This specimen's treatment or condition label, per the study, means: therapeutic diphenylcyclopropenone sensitization with weekly scalp DPC. Source: whole blood, taken in connection with sensitization to the hapten diphenylcyclopropenone (DPC). The receptors stem from a woman younger than 30 with alopecia areata. Some clones in this sample may be carry-over from other donors' samples.

This clonotype showed up many times. The CDR3 region is CSARATHSGNTIYF. The CDR3 nucleotides are TGCAGCGCGCGAGCAACCCACTCTGGAAACACCATATATTTT. The chain is built from TRBV29-1 and TRBJ1-3; D gene uncertain. Germline loops: CDR1 SQVTM, CDR2 ANQGSEA. Trimming removed 7 bases from V and 0 bases from J, with 13 bases in between. The CDR3 runs to 14 residues.

There are many counts of this clonotype. V and J are TRBV6-2 or TRBV6-3 and TRBJ1-2; a possible D gene is TRBD1 (6 bases). V gave up 6 bases and J gave up 8 bases, with 22 bases separating them. The CDR3 is made up of 15 amino acids. The V gene's germline CDR1 is MNHEY and CDR2 SVGEGT. The CDR3 DNA follows: TGTGCCAGCAGGAAAGGAGGGACAACCCAATCGGGCTACACCTTC. This translates into CASRKGGTTQSGYTF.

Many counts were recorded for this clonotype. The rearrangement uses TRBV28 and TRBJ1-2; D is uncertain. The CDR3 contains 11 residues. The germline V gene encodes CDR1 MDHEN and CDR2 SYDVKM. Trimming left V 6 bases short and J 1 base short, with 3 bases between. This chain's CDR3 is CASSFNYGYTF. In DNA, the CDR3 is TGTGCCAGCAGCTTTAACTATGGCTACACCTTC.

The sample holds many counts of this clonotype. This rearrangement joins TRBV6-6 to TRBJ1-3; D not resolved. CDR1 and CDR2 (germline): MNHNY, SVGAGI (reference sequence). Trimming took 7 bases from V and 1 from J, leaving 11 bases between them. The CDR3 length is 14 residues. CDR3 loop: CASTQDYSGNTIYF. The DNA of the CDR3 is TGTGCCAGCACCCAGGACTATTCTGGAAACACCATATATTTT.

This clonotype was recorded a few times. The CDR3 sequence is CASSTMTGRAEAFF. The CDR3 DNA reads as TGTGCCAGCAGCACTATGACAGGGAGGGCTGAAGCTTTCTTT. The J gene is TRBJ1-1, the V gene TRBV7-9; 7 positions agree with TRBD1. The length of the CDR3 is 14 residues. Germline-derived CDR1 and CDR2 are SEHNR and FQNEAQ (reference sequence). V shed 5 bases, J shed 6 bases, and the junction held 9 bases outside the gene matches.

This clonotype has ten or more counts. CDR3 sequence reads: CASSSLWNREYNEQFF. The CDR3 region has the DNA TGTGCCAGCAGTAGTTTATGGAACAGGGAGTACAATGAGCAGTTCTTC. The gene calls are TRBV27 and TRBJ2-1; perhaps TRBD1 as D (6 bases). There are 16 residues in the CDR3. Per the germline V gene, CDR1 is MNHEY and CDR2 is SMNVEV (reference sequence). With 5 bases removed from V and 4 bases from J, the gap between germline ends came to 18 bases.

The chain uses TRBV6-2 or TRBV6-3 and TRBJ1-5; no clear D gene. CDR1 is MNHEY and CDR2 is SVGEGT in the germline V gene. The CDR3 spans 15 residues. V gave up 7 bases and J gave up 7 bases, with 20 bases separating them. The CDR3 bases are TGTGCCAGCACCAACCTAGAAGGGTTACGGCAGCCCCAGCATTTT. Amino acids: CASTNLEGLRQPQHF.

This clonotype was detected many times. The V gene is TRBV4-1, the J gene TRBJ1-1; D remains unclear. V was trimmed by 0 bases and J by 1 base, leaving 6 bases between them. This CDR3 is built from 14 residues. Germline lookup yields CDR1 MGHRA and CDR2 YSYEKL. As DNA, the CDR3 is TGCGCCAGCAGCCAAGATGCAGCGAACACTGAAGCTTTCTTT. It specifies CASSQDAANTEAFF.

This clonotype showed up just a few times. This sequence joins TRBV5-4 and TRBJ1-4; D is perhaps TRBD1 (5 bases). The V end lost 7 bases, the J end lost 8 bases, and 18 bases lay between the germline ends. There are 14 residues in the CDR3. CDR1 SGHNT and CDR2 YYREEE come from the germline V gene (reference sequence). The CDR3 reads CASGILGASEKLFF. As DNA, the CDR3 is TGTGCCAGCGGGATTTTAGGGGCTTCGGAAAAACTGTTTTTT.

With respect to this clonotype: A much larger clone lies a single base off, so this may be a read error. This chain connects TRBV24-1 to TRBJ2-3; the D gene is possibly TRBD2 (5 bases). CDR1 is KGHDR, CDR2 SFDVKD, per germline. CDR3 length: 15 residues. CDR3 in DNA: TGTGCCACCAGTGACACGGTCTCTAGCACAGATGCGCAGTATTTT. Translating it yields CATSDTVSSTDAQYF.

This chain uses TRBV29-1 with TRBJ2-1; TRBD1 is a possible D gene (6 bases). Looked up from germline, CDR1 is SQVTM and CDR2 is ANQGSEA. The CDR3 spans 13 residues. V was shortened by 4 bases and J by 6 bases, with 13 bases between the two germline ends. The CDR3, as DNA: TGCAGCGTTGGTTCAGGGGTAGGCAATGAGCAGTTCTTC. Its protein is CSVGSGVGNEQFF.

Of note for this clonotype: A much larger clone lies one base from this, so it may be a read error. The chain carries TRBV28 and TRBJ2-4; the match to TRBD2 covers 8 bases. This CDR3 comprises 18 residues. V dropped 4 bases and J dropped 8; count of bases not matched to a gene: 19. Germline V gives CDR1 MDHEN, CDR2 SYDVKM. CDR3 residues: CASSSWSRGDLRWYIQYF. The CDR3 coding sequence is TGTGCCAGCAGTTCCTGGTCGCGGGGGGACCTTAGATGGTACATTCAGTACTTC.

This clonotype has ten or more counts. This chain joins TRBV20-1 and TRBJ1-1, with D hard to call. Germline CDR1 reads DFQATT; CDR2 reads SNEGSKA (reference sequence). V shed 4 bases and J shed 1 base, with 7 bases lying between them. This CDR3 spans 12 amino acids. CDR3 bases: TGCAGTGCTACCAAGGGGAACACTGAAGCTTTCTTT. Protein sequence: CSATKGNTEAFF.

This clonotype was observed a handful of times. The chain uses TRBV2 and TRBJ2-4, with D possibly TRBD2 on 6 matching bases. Trimming removed 7 bases at V and 0 bases at J, with 13 bases between. The CDR3 length is 15 residues. Germline V lookup: CDR1 SNHLY, CDR2 FYNNEI. The CDR3 here is CASTYPGGAKNIQYF. In DNA, the CDR3 is TGTGCCAGCACCTACCCCGGGGGAGCCAAAAACATTCAGTACTTC.

This clonotype was counted a few times. V gene TRBV20-1 combines with J gene TRBJ2-1; 8 bases match TRBD2. The J segment lost 9 bases and the V segment lost 0 bases, leaving 10 bases of the junction unmatched. This CDR3 region has 15 residues. Per the germline V gene, CDR1 is DFQATT and CDR2 is SNEGSKA (reference sequence). The CDR3 here is CSARDWRGARGEQFF. The CDR3 nucleotides read TGCAGTGCTAGAGATTGGCGGGGGGCCCGAGGTGAGCAGTTCTTC.

This clonotype was observed many times. The chain combines TRBV15 with TRBJ2-5; 10 positions match TRBD2. V lost 0 bases to trimming and J lost 5 bases; unmatched junction nucleotides: 3. From germline, CDR1 is LNHNV and CDR2 YYDKDF (reference sequence). This CDR3 comprises 15 residues. CDR3 sequence: CATSRESGGAETQYF. The CDR3 region has the DNA TGTGCCACCAGCAGAGAGAGCGGGGGGGCGGAGACCCAGTACTTC.

The V and J genes are TRBV5-1 and TRBJ1-1; 7 bases match TRBD1. The junction had 13 bases not matched to a gene; V was cut back by 4 bases and J by 4 bases. The CDR3 spans 16 residues. CDR1 and CDR2 from the germline V gene are SGHRS and YFSETQ. The CDR3 DNA reads TGCGCCAGCAGCCATCTGAACGCAGGGGGAGGCACTGAAGCTTTCTTT. Its translation is CASSHLNAGGGTEAFF.

This clonotype was counted many times. This rearrangement joins TRBV6-2 or TRBV6-3 to TRBJ1-5; no clear D gene. Trimming removed 6 bases at V and 4 bases at J, with 13 bases between. Germline CDR1 is MNHEY and CDR2 is SVGEGT. There are 14 residues in the CDR3. The CDR3 spells CASRRPQHNQPQHF. As DNA, the CDR3 is TGTGCCAGCAGACGCCCGCAGCATAATCAGCCCCAGCATTTT.

The table lists this clonotype with many counts. The chain links TRBV6-6 to TRBJ1-1; tentative D call: TRBD1 (6 bases). V was pared by 6 bases and J by 1 base, with 12 bases between. There are 14 residues in the CDR3. Germline lookup yields CDR1 MNHNY and CDR2 SVGAGI (reference sequence). CDR3 nucleotide sequence: TGTGCCAGCAGGAGGACAGAAGAGAACACTGAAGCTTTCTTT. Protein product: CASRRTEENTEAFF.

The chain has TRBV29-1 and TRBJ1-2; no reliable D call. V lost 2 bases and J lost 5, with 15 bases in between. Germline CDR1 reads SQVTM; CDR2 reads ANQGSEA. The CDR3 runs 14 residues. This CDR3 is CSVELTDRIYGYTF. In nucleotides, the CDR3 is TGCAGCGTTGAATTAACGGACCGAATTTATGGCTACACCTTC.

V and J are TRBV28 and TRBJ2-7, with D perhaps being TRBD1 or TRBD2 (6 bases each). The CDR3 runs to 13 residues. V shed 6 bases and J shed 3 bases, with 12 bases lying between them. The germline gives CDR1 MDHEN, CDR2 SYDVKM. The CDR3 loop is CASRGGWGYEQYF. The CDR3 DNA sequence: TGTGCCAGCAGAGGGGGGTGGGGCTACGAGCAGTACTTC.

This clonotype was seen only a few times. This chain connects TRBV10-3 to TRBJ1-2; the D gene is possibly TRBD1 (5 bases). This CDR3 has 16 amino acids. The V gene's germline CDR1 is ENHRY and CDR2 SYGVKD. V lost 5 bases to trimming and J lost 2 bases, with 18 bases between them. CDR3 in amino acids: CAISIYSDSQNYGYTF. The CDR3 region has the DNA TGTGCCATCAGTATATATTCCGACAGTCAGAACTATGGCTACACCTTC.

The chain links TRBV6-1 to TRBJ2-1; 9 bases line up with TRBD1. From germline, CDR1 is MNHNS and CDR2 SASEGT. J gave up 7 bases and V 6 bases, and 4 bases lay outside the gene matches. The CDR3 spans 13 residues. The CDR3 nucleotides read TGTGCCAGCAGAAGGGACAGGGAGAATGAGCAGTTCTTC. Its protein is CASRRDRENEQFF.

The chain combines TRBV6-2 or TRBV6-3 with TRBJ2-5; no reliable D call. Trimming pared 6 bases from V and 2 bases from J, leaving 16 bases between. The CDR3 is 15 residues long. The germline CDR1 and CDR2 sequences are MNHEY and SVGEGT. The CDR3 DNA reads as TGTGCCAGCAGCGCCTTTGAGGCCAGGCAAGAGACCCAGTACTTC. It yields the protein CASSAFEARQETQYF.

This clonotype was found many times. V and J are TRBV2 and TRBJ2-6, with D tentatively TRBD1 (6 bases). In germline, CDR1 is SNHLY, CDR2 FYNNEI. The V end was cut by 3 bases, the J end by 1 base, with 7 bases between. The CDR3 spans 15 residues. The CDR3 nucleotides are TGTGCCAGCAGTGATCAGGGGTCTGGGGCCAACGTCCTGACTTTC. As protein: CASSDQGSGANVLTF.

The V and J genes are TRBV7-9 and TRBJ1-5; D uncertain. The CDR3 contains 15 residues. Germline V CDR1 and CDR2: SEHNR, FQNEAQ (reference sequence). The V gene lost 4 bases and the J gene lost 1 base, with 11 bases spanning the gap. CDR3 sequence (DNA): TGTGCCAGCAGCTCGCCCGGGGTAAGCAATCAGCCCCAGCATTTT. Its protein is CASSSPGVSNQPQHF.

This clonotype was observed many times. The J gene is TRBJ1-5, the V gene TRBV6-4, with D possibly being TRBD1 (6 bases). CDR1 and CDR2 from the germline V gene are MRHNA and SNTAGT. V lost 4 bases, J lost 0 bases, and 16 bases lay in between. This CDR3 is 17 amino acids long. CDR3 DNA: TGTGCCAGCAGTGGCGTCGGGAGGGGGGGTAGCAATCAGCCCCAGCATTTT. It specifies CASSGVGRGGSNQPQHF.

This clonotype was found a few times. The chain links TRBV12-3 or TRBV12-4 to TRBJ1-5; TRBD1 might be the D (5 bases). Trimming took off 6 bases at V and 4 bases at J, with 19 bases between the two ends. The CDR3 covers 16 residues. The CDR3 nucleotides are TGTGCCAGCAGCCGAGGGGCTTGGGGAATAAATCAGCCCCAGCATTTT. Amino acids: CASSRGAWGINQPQHF.

Only a few counts were recorded for this clonotype. This chain links TRBV6-5 with TRBJ1-4; possibly TRBD1 for D (5 bases). Trimming pared 8 bases from V and 8 bases from J, leaving 12 bases between. The CDR3 is 12 residues long. The germline gives CDR1 MNHEY, CDR2 SVGAGI. The CDR3 sequence is CASSRDSEKLFF. In nucleotides, the CDR3 is TGTGCCAGCTCCAGGGATAGCGAAAAACTGTTTTTT.

J is TRBJ1-1 and V is TRBV20-1, with TRBD1 as a possible D gene (5 bases). Germline assignment: CDR1 DFQATT and CDR2 SNEGSKA (reference sequence). This CDR3 contains 13 residues. V was pared by 8 bases and J by 0 bases, with 13 bases between. CDR3 loop: CSSEAQVNTEAFF. DNA for the CDR3: TGCAGTTCTGAGGCACAGGTGAACACTGAAGCTTTCTTT.

The chain couples TRBV6-5 to TRBJ2-7; TRBD1 matches at 7 bases. This CDR3 is 15 amino acids long. Trimming took 0 bases from V and 10 from J; bases not matched to a gene: 12. Germline CDR1 is MNHEY and CDR2 is SVGAGI. This chain's CDR3 is CASSYSQQGKEAQYF. The CDR3 bases are TGTGCCAGCAGTTACTCCCAACAGGGGAAAGAAGCACAGTACTTC.

The chain carries TRBV12-3 or TRBV12-4 and TRBJ2-7; a possible D gene is TRBD1 (6 bases). The CDR3 covers 15 residues. Trimming pared 6 bases from V and 2 bases from J, leaving 17 bases between. For the CDR3, the DNA is TGTGCCAGCAGCCTAGGGCAGGGGCCAACCTACGAGCAGTACTTC. It codes for CASSLGQGPTYEQYF.